The clone carrying this TCR beta chain was seen a handful of times. This sample is part of a study of response to subunit inactivated influenza vaccine. TCRdb re-analysed the RT-PCR reads in MiXCR, keeping a single row per CDR3 protein. The sample yields more than 700,000 distinct CDR3 sequences, approximately 22% seen once. The receptor was isolated from a man aged 50-60 years who received an inactivated influenza vaccine. Here the sequenced sample was PBMCs from blood, taken 5 days after vaccination.

DNA of the CDR3: TGCAGTGCTAGAGTTGGGGACCACTCCTACAATGAGCAGTTCTTC. Encoded protein: CSARVGDHSYNEQFF. V gene TRBV20-1 combines with J gene TRBJ2-1; D assignment may be TRBD1 or TRBD2 (5 bases each). The CDR3 runs to 15 residues. The V gene's germline CDR1 is DFQATT and CDR2 SNEGSKA (reference sequence). The germline V and J ends were trimmed by 1 base and 0 bases, with 10 bases remaining between them.